This TCR beta chain was found in a study of naive and memory T cell subsets. With regard to this clonotype: Its specificity is unknown.

The study, taken as a whole, reports: Especially in CD8 cells, naive repertoires contained a few larger clonotypes, possibly CD45RA-re-expressing memory cells.

Both TRBC1 and TRBC2 were covered by a beta constant-region primer of two equimolar oligonucleotides. Ligated cDNA was amplified by four rounds of PCR with nested alpha and beta constant-region primers and SP2. In TCRdb, the UMI-ligation and nested PCR reads were re-called with MiXCR into one record per CDR3 protein. The sample holds about 160,000 distinct CDR3 sequences; roughly 23% are singletons and the top ten take approximately 0.1%. Looked up from germline, CDR1 is MNHNS and CDR2 is SASEGT. This CDR3 contains 17 residues. The V gene lost 5 bases and the J gene lost 0 bases, with 14 bases spanning the gap.

The sequenced sample was naive CD4+ T cells from blood. The source of this sequence is a human donor in good health. This sequence joins TRBV6-1 and TRBJ2-6; D perhaps matches TRBD1 (6 bases). DNA of the CDR3: TGTGCCAGCAGTACCCGGACAGTAACCTCTGGGGCCAACGTCCTGACTTTC. Translation gives CASSTRTVTSGANVLTF.